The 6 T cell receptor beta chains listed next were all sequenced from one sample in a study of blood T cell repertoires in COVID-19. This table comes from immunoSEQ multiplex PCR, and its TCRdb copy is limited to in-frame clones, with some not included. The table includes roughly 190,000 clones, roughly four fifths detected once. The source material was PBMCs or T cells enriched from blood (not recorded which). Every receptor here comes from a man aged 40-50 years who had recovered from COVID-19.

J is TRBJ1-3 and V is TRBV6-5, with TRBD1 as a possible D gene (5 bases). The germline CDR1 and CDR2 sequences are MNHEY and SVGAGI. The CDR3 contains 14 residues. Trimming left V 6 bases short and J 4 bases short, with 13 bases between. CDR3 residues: CASSRGHGGNTIYF. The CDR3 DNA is TGTGCCAGCAGCCGTGGACATGGCGGAAACACCATATATTTT.

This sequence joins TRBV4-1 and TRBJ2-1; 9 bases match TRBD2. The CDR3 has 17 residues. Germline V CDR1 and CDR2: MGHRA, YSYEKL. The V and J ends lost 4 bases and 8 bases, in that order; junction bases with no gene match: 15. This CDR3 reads CASSRQGASGVVDEQFF. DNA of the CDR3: TGCGCCAGCAGCCGCCAAGGGGCTAGCGGGGTAGTCGATGAGCAGTTCTTC.

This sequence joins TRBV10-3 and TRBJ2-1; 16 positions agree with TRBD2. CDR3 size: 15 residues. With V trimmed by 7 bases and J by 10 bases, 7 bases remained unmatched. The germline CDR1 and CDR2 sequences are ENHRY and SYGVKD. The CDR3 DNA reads TGTGCCATCACCCTAGGGGGACTAGCGGGAGGGGAGCAGTTCTTC. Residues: CAITLGGLAGGEQFF.

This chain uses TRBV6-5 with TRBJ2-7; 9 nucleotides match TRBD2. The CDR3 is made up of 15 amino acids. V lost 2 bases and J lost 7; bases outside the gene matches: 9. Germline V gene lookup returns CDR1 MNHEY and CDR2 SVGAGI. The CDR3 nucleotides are TGTGCCAGCAGTTACGGGGCGGGAGGGCCAGGGGAGCAGTACGTC. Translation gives CASSYGAGGPGEQYV.

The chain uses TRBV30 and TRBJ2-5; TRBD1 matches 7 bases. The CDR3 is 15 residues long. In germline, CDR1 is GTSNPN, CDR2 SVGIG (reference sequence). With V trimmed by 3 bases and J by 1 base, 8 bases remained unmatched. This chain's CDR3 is CAWSYLTGPQETQYF. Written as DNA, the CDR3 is TGTGCCTGGAGCTACTTGACAGGGCCCCAAGAGACCCAGTACTTC. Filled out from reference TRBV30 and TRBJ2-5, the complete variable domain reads SQTIHQWPATLVQPVGSPLSLECTVEGTSNPNLYWYRQAAGRGLQLLFYSVGIGQISSEVPQNLSASRPQDRQFILSSKKLLLSDSGFYLCAWSYLTGPQETQYFGPGTRLLVL.

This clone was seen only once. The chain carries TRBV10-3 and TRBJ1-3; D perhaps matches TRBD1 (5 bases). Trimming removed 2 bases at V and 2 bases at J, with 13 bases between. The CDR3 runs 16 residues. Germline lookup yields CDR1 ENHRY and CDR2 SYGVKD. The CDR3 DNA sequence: TGTGCCATCAGTGAGGGGGCCGCCGACGCTGGAAACACCATATATTTT. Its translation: CAISEGAADAGNTIYF.